These 26 T cell receptor beta chains originate from one sample sequenced in a study of CD8+ T cells in alopecia areata. Sequencing templates came from extracted RNA that was reverse transcribed into cDNA. The assay was immunoSEQ multiplex PCR, and TCRdb's table has in-frame clones only and misses some. This table has around 150,000 clones, less than 70% appearing once. The sample's treatment: oral pan-JAK inhibitor, 5-10 mg twice daily. The source material was CD4+ T cells sorted from blood, sampled at week 24, from a patient treated with tofacitinib. The receptors originated from a human donor with alopecia areata.

The CDR3 DNA sequence: TGCAGCGTGGGGGCTGAGGAGCAGTACTTC. Protein sequence: CSVGAEEQYF. The V and J genes are TRBV29-1 and TRBJ2-5; D perhaps matches TRBD1 (6 bases). The V gene's germline CDR1 is SQVTM and CDR2 ANQGSEA. This CDR3 comprises 10 residues. Trimming pared 6 bases from V and 11 bases from J, leaving 13 bases between.

V gene TRBV7-6 combines with J gene TRBJ1-1; D is ambiguous. This CDR3 spans 13 amino acids. Germline-derived CDR1 and CDR2 are SGHVS and FNYEAQ. V lost 1 base, J lost 5 bases, and 8 bases lay in between. This CDR3 is CASSLEGGTEAFF. The CDR3 DNA reads as TGTGCCAGCAGCTTAGAGGGAGGGACTGAAGCTTTCTTT. The full variable domain, its missing parts supplied by reference TRBV7-6 and TRBJ1-1, is GAGVSQSPRYKVTKRGQDVALRCDPISGHVSLYWYRQALGQGPEFLTYFNYEAQQDKSGLPNDRFSAERPEGSISTLTIQRTEQRDSAMYRCASSLEGGTEAFFGQGTRLTVV.

A single count supports this clone. The rearrangement joins TRBV30 to TRBJ2-5; weak D call: TRBD1 (5 bases). The V gene's germline CDR1 is GTSNPN and CDR2 SVGIG (reference sequence). Trimming removed 1 base at V and 5 bases at J, with 14 bases between. CDR3 length: 14 residues. The CDR3 nucleotides are TGTGCCTGGAGTGGCAAAGGGGCGCTGGAGACCCAGTACTTC. This codes for CAWSGKGALETQYF.

V is TRBV30 and J is TRBJ2-3; 7 bases are a match to TRBD1. Germline V gene data show CDR1 as GTSNPN and CDR2 as SVGIG (reference sequence). The CDR3 loop spans 14 amino acids. V lost 0 bases to trimming and J lost 11 bases; unmatched junction nucleotides: 11. CDR3 coding DNA: TGTGCCTGGAGTGTTGCCGGGACAGCGAGGAAGCAGTATTTT. Its translation: CAWSVAGTARKQYF.

For the CDR3, the DNA is TGTGCCAGCAGCTACGGACACCAGAACACTGAAGCTTTCTTT. Translating gives CASSYGHQNTEAFF. This chain joins TRBV7-8 and TRBJ1-1, with D possibly being TRBD1 (5 bases). Trimming left V 4 bases short and J 1 base short, with 10 bases between. The CDR3 runs 14 residues. CDR1 SGHVS and CDR2 FQNEAQ come from the germline V gene.

The chain uses TRBV29-1 and TRBJ2-2, with D perhaps being TRBD1 or TRBD2 (5 bases each). Trimming shortened V by 5 bases and J by 0 bases, and 10 bases separated the two germline ends. The CDR3 is 14 residues long. Germline V gene sequence: CDR1 SQVTM, CDR2 ANQGSEA. Here the CDR3 reads CSVLGAPNTGELFF. DNA for the CDR3: TGCAGCGTTCTCGGGGCTCCGAACACCGGGGAGCTGTTTTTT.

The V and J genes are TRBV6-5 and TRBJ2-1, with TRBD2 identical over 7 bases. The CDR3 is 11 residues long. In germline, CDR1 is MNHEY, CDR2 SVGAGI. V lost 10 bases, J lost 7 bases, and 4 bases stayed unmatched. The CDR3 nucleotides are TGTGCCACCCTTAGCGGGAATGAGCAGTTCTTC. Encoded protein: CATLSGNEQFF.

This clone was recorded a few times. The V gene is TRBV5-1, the J gene TRBJ1-2, with 9 bases that match TRBD1. The ends lost 0 bases at V and 3 bases at J; junction bases unmatched: 6. The CDR3 has 16 residues. The V gene's germline CDR1 is SGHRS and CDR2 YFSETQ. The CDR3 loop is CASSLVLGQGDYGYTF. Written as DNA, the CDR3 is TGCGCCAGCAGCTTGGTTCTGGGACAGGGAGACTATGGCTACACCTTC.

This clone was detected a few times. The rearrangement joins TRBV30 to TRBJ2-7; D call uncertain. The germline V gene has CDR1 GTSNPN and CDR2 SVGIG (reference sequence). Trimming removed 0 bases at V and 3 bases at J, with 6 bases between. The CDR3 has 12 residues. DNA for the CDR3: TGTGCCTGGAGTGTGTCAGTCTACGAGCAGTACTTC. Its translation is CAWSVSVYEQYF.

The CDR3 is CSVARDRAYNEQFF. Written as DNA, the CDR3 is TGCAGCGTGGCCCGGGACAGGGCCTACAATGAGCAGTTCTTC. The gene calls are TRBV29-1 and TRBJ2-1, with 9 bases that match TRBD1. Trimming took 6 bases from V and 2 from J; bases not matched to a gene: 5. Looked up from germline, CDR1 is SQVTM and CDR2 is ANQGSEA. This CDR3 is built from 14 residues.

J is TRBJ2-2 and V is TRBV29-1; possible D gene TRBD1, 5 bases. The V gene's germline CDR1 is SQVTM and CDR2 ANQGSEA. The CDR3 is 12 amino acids. Between the trimmed V and J ends, which lost 6 bases and 4 bases, there was a span of 9 bases. CDR3 protein: CSVGQATGELFF. CDR3 nucleotide sequence: TGCAGCGTAGGACAAGCCACCGGGGAGCTGTTTTTT.

The chain is built from TRBV2 and TRBJ1-2; D is undetermined. V was clipped by 5 bases and J by 6 bases, with 10 bases between them. CDR1 and CDR2 from the germline V gene are SNHLY and FYNNEI. The CDR3 loop spans 12 amino acids. The CDR3 nucleotides are TGTGCCAGCAGTCGGGGTGGTAATGGCTACACCTTC. Translating it yields CASSRGGNGYTF.

There are a few counts of this clone. This chain uses TRBV29-1 with TRBJ1-1; possible D gene TRBD1, 6 bases. CDR1 and CDR2 from the germline V gene are SQVTM and ANQGSEA. The CDR3 contains 13 residues. V lost 2 bases to trimming and J lost 1 base, with 8 bases between them. For the CDR3, the DNA is TGCAGCGTTGAACAGGGGTGGAACACTGAAGCTTTCTTT. Its translation is CSVEQGWNTEAFF.

This clone was counted only a few times. The chain combines TRBV6-1 with TRBJ1-2; no clear D gene. The CDR3 totals 12 residues. Germline values: CDR1 MNHNS, CDR2 SASEGT. V shed 7 bases and J shed 5 bases, with 11 bases lying between them. The CDR3 protein is CASTADAYGYTF. CDR3 nucleotides: TGTGCCAGCACCGCCGACGCGTATGGCTACACCTTC.

The rearrangement joins TRBV5-1 to TRBJ1-2; 9 nucleotides agree with TRBD1. The CDR3 runs to 15 residues. From germline, CDR1 is SGHRS and CDR2 YFSETQ. J gave up 3 bases and V 4 bases, and 7 bases lay outside the gene matches. The CDR3 nucleotides are TGCGCCAGCAGCCCGGGACAGGGAGGGCACTATGGCTACACCTTC. This codes for CASSPGQGGHYGYTF.

The chain joins TRBV5-1 to TRBJ2-3; the D is unclear. In germline, CDR1 is SGHRS, CDR2 YFSETQ. CDR3 length equals 11 residues. V gave up 4 bases and J gave up 2 bases, with 2 bases separating them. The chain's CDR3 is CASSDTDTQYF. The DNA for the CDR3 is TGCGCCAGCAGCGACACAGATACGCAGTATTTT.

Only a few counts were recorded for this clone. The chain joins TRBV4-1 to TRBJ1-6; no clear D gene. Trimming left V 5 bases short and J 8 bases short, with 13 bases between. The CDR3 runs to 14 residues. Germline CDR1 and CDR2: MGHRA and YSYEKL. The DNA of the CDR3 is TGCGCCAGCAGCGGACCCCTGGCGGATTCACCCCTCCACTTT. Amino acid sequence: CASSGPLADSPLHF.

The rearrangement uses TRBV29-1 and TRBJ1-3; 7 positions match TRBD1. V lost 3 bases to trimming and J lost 2 bases; unmatched junction nucleotides: 4. The CDR3 sequence is 14 residues long. Germline CDR1 reads SQVTM; CDR2 reads ANQGSEA. The DNA for the CDR3 is TGCAGCGTTGAGGGGGACAGTACTGGAAACACCATATATTTT. This encodes CSVEGDSTGNTIYF.

There are a few counts of this clone. This chain links TRBV7-9 with TRBJ1-2; 7 nucleotides match TRBD1. The ends lost 8 bases at V and 2 bases at J; junction bases unmatched: 11. The CDR3 consists of 15 residues. Germline CDR1 and CDR2: SEHNR and FQNEAQ (reference sequence). The DNA for the CDR3 is TGTGCCAGCGGAGTGACAGGGTTCAAGAACTATGGCTACACCTTC. It codes for CASGVTGFKNYGYTF. Full variable domain (missing parts from reference TRBV7-9 and TRBJ1-2): DTGVSQNPRHKITKRGQNVTFRCDPISEHNRLYWYRQTLGQGPEFLTYFQNEAQLEKSRLLSDRFSAERPKGSFSTLEIQRTEQGDSAMYLCASGVTGFKNYGYTFGSGTRLTVV.

This clone has only a few counts. Other nucleotide sequences from this sample produce the same CDR3. The V and J genes are TRBV9 and TRBJ2-1; no definite D call. CDR1 is SGDLS, CDR2 YYNGEE, per germline. The CDR3 covers 12 residues. V was cut by 0 bases and J by 7 bases, with 5 bases left in between. CDR3 protein: CASSVAGNEQFF. The DNA for the CDR3 is TGTGCCAGCAGCGTAGCTGGAAATGAGCAGTTCTTC.

As for this clone: One end of the junction fails to match germline, which may point to a read error. The chain employs TRBV6-1 and TRBJ2-6; TRBD1 aligns across 8 bases. The V gene's germline CDR1 is MNHNS and CDR2 SASEGT. CDR3 size: 17 residues. CDR3 bases: TGTGCCATCAGTGAGTCGCAGGGGGCGGCTGGGGCCAACGTCCTGACTTTC. It is translated as CAISESQGAAGANVLTF.

Regarding this clone: This sample also contains other DNA sequences that code for the same CDR3. The rearrangement uses TRBV2 and TRBJ1-5; possibly TRBD1 for D (5 bases). The CDR3 is 15 amino acids. The germline CDR1 and CDR2 sequences are SNHLY and FYNNEI. V was pared by 0 bases and J by 5 bases, with 11 bases between. The CDR3 region has the DNA TGTGCCAGCAGTGAAGCGGGGGGACTGGATCAGCCCCAGCATTTT. Translating gives CASSEAGGLDQPQHF.

V is TRBV6-5 and J is TRBJ1-3; the D is unclear. The CDR3 runs to 14 residues. Germline assignment: CDR1 MNHEY and CDR2 SVGAGI. The V end lost 5 bases, the J end lost 4 bases, and 12 bases lay between the germline ends. In DNA form, the CDR3 reads TGTGCCAGCAGTAAGAAGGGAACGGGAAACACCATATATTTT. Encoded protein: CASSKKGTGNTIYF.

This clone was seen more than once but under ten times. This rearrangement joins TRBV29-1 to TRBJ2-7; 10 nucleotides line up with TRBD2. Germline values: CDR1 SQVTM, CDR2 ANQGSEA. J was trimmed by 2 bases and V by 7 bases; bases with no gene match: 17. This CDR3 region has 17 residues. The CDR3 protein is CSAEGAELAGDAYEQYF. In DNA, the CDR3 is TGCAGCGCTGAGGGGGCAGAGCTAGCGGGGGATGCCTACGAGCAGTACTTC.

This clone was seen only once. The gene calls are TRBV30 and TRBJ2-7, with 9 bases that match TRBD1. Per the germline V gene, CDR1 is GTSNPN and CDR2 is SVGIG (reference sequence). The V segment lost 4 bases and the J segment 0 bases; nucleotides outside the gene matches: 7. The CDR3 runs to 15 residues. For the CDR3, the DNA is TGTGCCTGGACCGGGACAGGGTCCCCCTCCTACGAGCAGTACTTC. It codes for CAWTGTGSPSYEQYF.

The genes are TRBV2 and TRBJ2-5, with TRBD2 identical over 10 bases. The V gene's germline CDR1 is SNHLY and CDR2 FYNNEI. V was clipped by 3 bases and J by 5 bases; unmatched bases: 6. The CDR3 is 15 residues long. In DNA form, the CDR3 reads TGTGCCAGCAGTGACCCGGGACTAGCGAAGGAGACCCAGTACTTC. It yields the protein CASSDPGLAKETQYF.